Listed below are T cell receptor beta chains from one sample, sequenced in a study of T cells expressing NK-cell markers. Reanalyzing the 5' RACE reads, TCRdb keeps one entry per CDR3 protein, without DNA. This sample carries some 460,000 distinct CDR3 sequences, with about 1.5% going to the ten biggest clones. Sample: blood T cells: a sorted CD56 or NKG2C T cell subset, CD4+ or CD8+ T cells, or bulk PBMC T cells (not recorded which). These receptors were obtained from a woman aged 45-60 years in good health. The CDR3 runs from the conserved cysteine through the conserved F or W.

V,J,CDR3
TRBV29-1,TRBJ2-7,CSGATDNYEQYF
TRBV27,TRBJ2-6,CASSLFRQGANVLTF
TRBV19,TRBJ2-1,CASSIGGTATYNEQFF
TRBV7-2,TRBJ2-1,CASSTLMGTRYNEQFF
TRBV19,TRBJ2-7,CASSTTGGKSEQYF
TRBV14,TRBJ2-1,CASSQVFLKDEQFF
TRBV7-9,TRBJ2-1,CASSFSRGSSYEQFF
TRBV5-6,TRBJ2-1,CASNPLAGANNEQFF
TRBV14,TRBJ1-4,CASSQAAYRGEKLFF
TRBV3-1,TRBJ2-3,CASSQPAGGTAPDTQYF
TRBV12-3/TRBV12-4,TRBJ1-4,CASSPTGSYEKLFF
TRBV7-9,TRBJ1-5,CASSPPGGVGQPQHF
TRBV7-9,TRBJ2-2,CASSLMGGELFF
TRBV27,TRBJ2-5,CASSSIRTGNQETQYF
TRBV14,TRBJ2-3,CASSPKPGTITDTQYF
TRBV24-1,TRBJ2-2,CATSDSDRGIAGELFF
TRBV18,TRBJ1-1,CASSPPSLGKAFF
TRBV5-4,TRBJ2-4,CASSLFLAQKAKNIQYF
TRBV5-1,TRBJ2-1,CASSTGIQSEQFF
TRBV2,TRBJ2-4,CASSEALKTGKNIQYF
TRBV5-6,TRBJ2-1,CASSLAGRPLYNEQFF
TRBV12-3/TRBV12-4,TRBJ2-7,CASSTDEGRYEQYF
TRBV28,TRBJ2-7,CASSIPTEEQYF
TRBV7-3,TRBJ1-2,CASSFGTGLGSYGYTF
TRBV30,TRBJ2-7,CAWSVGTGIYEQYF
TRBV4-1,TRBJ1-6,CASSQVRDSPLHF
TRBV20-1,TRBJ2-5,CSASRSSPRGETQYF
TRBV12-3/TRBV12-4,TRBJ2-1,CASSGANEQFF
TRBV25-1,TRBJ1-2,CASSALRLETEKDGYTF
TRBV20-1,TRBJ2-6,CSAKGQGASSGANVLTF
TRBV20-1,TRBJ2-3,CSAIWTSGSTDTQYF
TRBV29-1,TRBJ2-1,CSVLAGSIVDEQFF
TRBV12-3/TRBV12-4,TRBJ2-1,CACAGGYNEQFF
TRBV5-1,TRBJ2-3,CASRREPLAVGTDTQYF
TRBV19,TRBJ1-1,CASTMGPRGQAFF
TRBV6-1,TRBJ1-2,CASSEPPGAGAYGYTF
TRBV20-1,TRBJ2-1,CSAEGLAAYNEQFF
TRBV6-5,TRBJ2-3,CASSYSGNPQYF
TRBV10-3,TRBJ2-3,CATTRGTSGSGTDTQYF
TRBV6-1,TRBJ2-2,CASRNPTVNTGELFF
TRBV5-1,TRBJ2-3,CASSLNMAPDTQYF
TRBV7-3,TRBJ2-7,CASSFGPRYEQYF
TRBV20-1,TRBJ2-3,CSARDRGASTDTQYF
TRBV29-1,TRBJ1-4,CSVQMTGTNNEKLFF
TRBV5-1,TRBJ2-2,CASSLGLAMNTGELFF
TRBV15,TRBJ2-1,CATEAGGYNEQFF
TRBV6-6,TRBJ2-3,CASSVAGRTDTQYF
TRBV5-1,TRBJ1-1,CASSRQGQGDTEAFF
TRBV25-1,TRBJ1-2,CASSGLIQGGLSYTF
TRBV6-5,TRBJ2-1,CASRGTSGSSNEQFF
TRBV4-1,TRBJ2-1,CASSRLPGQGNEQFF
TRBV5-1,TRBJ2-2,CASSRDRATGELFF
TRBV9,TRBJ2-3,CASSVGTSGRPPFTDTQYF
TRBV5-6,TRBJ2-3,CASSLGTTGTDTQYF
TRBV5-6,TRBJ2-7,CASSLVPSGSYEQYF